This entry features one T cell receptor (beta chain) sequence. Libraries were prepared by immunoSEQ multiplex PCR; TCRdb keeps only in-frame clonotypes and omits some of them. The sample carries 75,000 to 100,000 clones, roughly 92% recorded once. V gave up 2 bases and J gave up 6 bases, with 11 bases separating them. This CDR3 has 14 residues. The germline gives CDR1 SGHTA, CDR2 FQGTGA. The data stem from a study of control samples from healthy donors and cancer patients. This rearrangement joins TRBV7-3 to TRBJ2-1; D perhaps matches TRBD2 (5 bases). Sequencing used blood. The receptor was isolated from a human donor in good health. The donor label of this sample is uncertain. CDR3 coding DNA: TGTGCCAGCAGCTTAGATTGGGGAGTCAATGAGCAGTTCTTC. Its protein product is CASSLDWGVNEQFF.